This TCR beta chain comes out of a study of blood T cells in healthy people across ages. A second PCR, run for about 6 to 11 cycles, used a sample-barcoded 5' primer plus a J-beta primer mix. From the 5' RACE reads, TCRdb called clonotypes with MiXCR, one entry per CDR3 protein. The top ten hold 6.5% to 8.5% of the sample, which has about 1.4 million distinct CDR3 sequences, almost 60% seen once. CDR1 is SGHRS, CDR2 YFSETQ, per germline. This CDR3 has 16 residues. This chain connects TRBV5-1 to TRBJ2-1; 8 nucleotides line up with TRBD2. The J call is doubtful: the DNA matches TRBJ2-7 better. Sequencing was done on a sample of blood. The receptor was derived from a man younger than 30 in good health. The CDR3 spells CASSNGGTRRYDEQYF. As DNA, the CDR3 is TGCGCCAGCAGCAATGGGGGGACTAGGAGGTACGATGAGCAGTACTTC.